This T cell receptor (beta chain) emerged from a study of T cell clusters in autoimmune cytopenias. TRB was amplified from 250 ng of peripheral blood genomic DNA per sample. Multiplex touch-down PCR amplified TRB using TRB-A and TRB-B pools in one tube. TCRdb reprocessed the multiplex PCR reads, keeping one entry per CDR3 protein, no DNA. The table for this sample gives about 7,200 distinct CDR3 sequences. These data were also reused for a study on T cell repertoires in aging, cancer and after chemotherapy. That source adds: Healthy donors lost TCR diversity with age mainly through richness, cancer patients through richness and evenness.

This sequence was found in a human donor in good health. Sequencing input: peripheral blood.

Here the CDR3 reads CASSETRNTGELFF. This chain joins TRBV5-4 and TRBJ2-2; the TRBD2 assignment by TCRdb is unverifiable without DNA. This CDR3 spans 14 amino acids. Germline V lookup: CDR1 SGHNT, CDR2 YYREEE (reference sequence). The full variable domain, in which reference TRBV5-4 and TRBJ2-2 provide the parts outside the CDR3, is ETGVTQSPTHLIKTRGQQVTLRCSSQSGHNTVSWYQQALGQGPQFIFQYYREEENGRGNFPPRFSGLQFPNYSSELNVNALELDDSALYLCASSETRNTGELFFGEGSRLTVL.